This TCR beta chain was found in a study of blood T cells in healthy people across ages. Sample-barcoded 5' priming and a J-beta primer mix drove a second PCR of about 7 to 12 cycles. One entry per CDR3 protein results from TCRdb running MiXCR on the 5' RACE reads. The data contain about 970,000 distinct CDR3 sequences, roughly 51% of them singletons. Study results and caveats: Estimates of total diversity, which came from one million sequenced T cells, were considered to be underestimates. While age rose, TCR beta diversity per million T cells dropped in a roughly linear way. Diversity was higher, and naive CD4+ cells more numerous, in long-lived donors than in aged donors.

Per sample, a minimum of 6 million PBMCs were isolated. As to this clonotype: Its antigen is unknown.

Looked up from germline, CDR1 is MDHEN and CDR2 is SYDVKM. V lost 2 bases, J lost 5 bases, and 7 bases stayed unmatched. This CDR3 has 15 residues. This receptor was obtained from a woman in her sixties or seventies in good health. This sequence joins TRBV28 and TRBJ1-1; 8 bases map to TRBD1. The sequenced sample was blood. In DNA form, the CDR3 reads TGTGCCAGCAGTTTACGACAGGGGCGTGGGACTGAAGCTTTCTTT. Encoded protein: CASSLRQGRGTEAFF.